This TCR beta chain appears in the sequencing data of a study of beta chain features in type 1 diabetes. V gave up 5 bases and J gave up 1 base, with 8 bases separating them. CDR3 length: 13 amino acids. Germline assignment: CDR1 SGHTA and CDR2 FQGNSA. The entirety of the isolated RNA underwent reverse transcription, so expressed TCRB transcripts were sequenced. TCRdb's copy holds only in-frame clones and misses some; the assay was immunoSEQ multiplex PCR. The table includes under 250,000 clones, roughly 14% detected once. Input material: naive CD4+ T cells from blood. This rearrangement joins TRBV7-2 to TRBJ1-2; D perhaps matches TRBD1 (6 bases). This clonotype was sampled from a woman aged 35 to 49 in good health. The CDR3 DNA reads as TGTGCCAGCAGCCCGGGACATAACTATGGCTACACCTTC. Protein: CASSPGHNYGYTF.